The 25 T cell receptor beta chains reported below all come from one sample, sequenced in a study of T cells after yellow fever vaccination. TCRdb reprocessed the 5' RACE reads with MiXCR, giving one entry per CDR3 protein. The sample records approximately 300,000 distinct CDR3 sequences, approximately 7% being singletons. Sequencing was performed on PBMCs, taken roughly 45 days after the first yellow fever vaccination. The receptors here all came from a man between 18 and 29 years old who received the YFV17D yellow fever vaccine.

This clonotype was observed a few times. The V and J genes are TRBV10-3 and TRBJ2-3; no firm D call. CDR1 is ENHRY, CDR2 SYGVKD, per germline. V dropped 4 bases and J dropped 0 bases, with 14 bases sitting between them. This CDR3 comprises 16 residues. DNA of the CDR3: TGTGCCATCAGTGGAGGTAGTGTTTCTAGCACAGATACGCAGTATTTT. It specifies CAISGGSVSSTDTQYF.

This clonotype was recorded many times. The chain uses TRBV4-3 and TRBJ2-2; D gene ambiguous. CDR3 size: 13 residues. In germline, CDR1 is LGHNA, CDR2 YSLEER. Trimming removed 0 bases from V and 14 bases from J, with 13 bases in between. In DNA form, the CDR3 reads TGCGCCAGCAGCCAAGATTTTGCGAGTTCCCTGTTTTTT. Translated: CASSQDFASSLFF.

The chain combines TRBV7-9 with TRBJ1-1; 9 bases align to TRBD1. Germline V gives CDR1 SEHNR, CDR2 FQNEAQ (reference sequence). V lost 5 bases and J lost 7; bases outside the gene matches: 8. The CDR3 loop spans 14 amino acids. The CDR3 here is CASSLTGGEGEAFF. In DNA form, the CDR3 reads TGTGCCAGCAGCCTAACAGGGGGCGAGGGTGAAGCTTTCTTT.

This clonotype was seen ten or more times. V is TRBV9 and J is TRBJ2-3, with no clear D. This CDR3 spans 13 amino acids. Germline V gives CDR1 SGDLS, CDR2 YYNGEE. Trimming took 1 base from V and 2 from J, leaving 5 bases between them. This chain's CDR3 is CASSVLITDTQYF. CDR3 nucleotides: TGTGCCAGCAGCGTACTGATCACAGATACGCAGTATTTT.

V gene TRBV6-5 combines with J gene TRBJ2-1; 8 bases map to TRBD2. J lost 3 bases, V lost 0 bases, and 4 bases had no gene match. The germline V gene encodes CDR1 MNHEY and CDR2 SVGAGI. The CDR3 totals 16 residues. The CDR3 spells CASSYSFGGGYNEQFF. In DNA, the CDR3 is TGTGCCAGCAGTTACTCTTTCGGGGGGGGCTACAATGAGCAGTTCTTC.

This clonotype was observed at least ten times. Here the CDR3 DNA reads TGTGCCAGCACGAGACCGGGACAGAAGTATGGCTACACCTTC. It encodes CASTRPGQKYGYTF. J is TRBJ1-2 and V is TRBV11-2, with 7 bases matching TRBD1. Germline lookup yields CDR1 SGHAT and CDR2 FQNNGV. This CDR3 has 14 amino acids. With V trimmed by 7 bases and J by 5 bases, 10 bases remained unmatched.

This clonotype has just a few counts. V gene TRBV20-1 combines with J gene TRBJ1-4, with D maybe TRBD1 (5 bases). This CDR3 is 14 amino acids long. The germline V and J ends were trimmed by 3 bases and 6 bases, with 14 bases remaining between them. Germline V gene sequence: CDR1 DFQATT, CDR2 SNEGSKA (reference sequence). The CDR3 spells CSASITRGDEKLFF. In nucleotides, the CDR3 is TGCAGTGCTAGTATCACACGGGGGGATGAAAAACTGTTTTTT.

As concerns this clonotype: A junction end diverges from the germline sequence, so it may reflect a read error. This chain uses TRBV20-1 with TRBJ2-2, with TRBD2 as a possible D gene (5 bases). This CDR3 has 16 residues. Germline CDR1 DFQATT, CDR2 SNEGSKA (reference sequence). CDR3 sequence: CCAVGSDGGNTGELFF. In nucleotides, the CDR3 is TGCTGTGCGGTGGGGAGCGACGGCGGGAACACCGGGGAGCTGTTTTTT.

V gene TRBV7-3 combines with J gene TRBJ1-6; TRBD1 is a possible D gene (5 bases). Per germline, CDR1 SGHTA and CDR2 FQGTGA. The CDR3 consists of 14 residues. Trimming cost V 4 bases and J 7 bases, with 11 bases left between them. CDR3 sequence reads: CASSWGRSNSPLHF. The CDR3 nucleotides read TGTGCCAGCAGCTGGGGACGCTCGAATTCACCCCTCCACTTT.

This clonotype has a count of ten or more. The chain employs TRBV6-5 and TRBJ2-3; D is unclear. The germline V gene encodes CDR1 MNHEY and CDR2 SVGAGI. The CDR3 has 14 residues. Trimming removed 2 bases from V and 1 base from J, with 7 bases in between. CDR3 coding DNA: TGTGCCAGCAGTTACACACACCGCACAGATACGCAGTATTTT. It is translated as CASSYTHRTDTQYF.

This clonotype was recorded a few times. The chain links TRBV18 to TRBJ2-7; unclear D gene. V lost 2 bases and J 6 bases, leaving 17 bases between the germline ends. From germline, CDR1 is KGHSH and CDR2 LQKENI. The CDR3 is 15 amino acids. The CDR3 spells CASSPSVPSRSEQYV. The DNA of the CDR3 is TGTGCCAGCTCACCATCGGTCCCCTCTCGGAGCGAGCAGTACGTC.

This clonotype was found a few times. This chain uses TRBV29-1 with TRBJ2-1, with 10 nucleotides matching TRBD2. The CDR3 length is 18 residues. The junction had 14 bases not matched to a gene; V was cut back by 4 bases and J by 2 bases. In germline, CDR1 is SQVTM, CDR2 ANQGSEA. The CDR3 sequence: CSVAGLAGVRGPYNEQFF. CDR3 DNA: TGCAGCGTTGCTGGTCTAGCGGGGGTTCGAGGCCCCTACAATGAGCAGTTCTTC.

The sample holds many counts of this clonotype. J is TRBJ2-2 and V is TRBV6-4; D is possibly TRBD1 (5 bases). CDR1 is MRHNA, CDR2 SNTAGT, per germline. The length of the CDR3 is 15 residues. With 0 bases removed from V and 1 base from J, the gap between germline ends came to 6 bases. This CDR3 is CASSDSGENTGELFF. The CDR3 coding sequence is TGTGCCAGCAGTGACTCAGGGGAGAACACCGGGGAGCTGTTTTTT.

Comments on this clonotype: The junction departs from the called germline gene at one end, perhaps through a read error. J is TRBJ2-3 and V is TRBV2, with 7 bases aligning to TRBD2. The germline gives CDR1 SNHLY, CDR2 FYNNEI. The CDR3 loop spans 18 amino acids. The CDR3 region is CACSPPGGAGESTDTQYF. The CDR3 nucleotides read TGTGCCTGCAGTCCTCCAGGTGGGGCGGGAGAAAGCACAGATACGCAGTATTTT.

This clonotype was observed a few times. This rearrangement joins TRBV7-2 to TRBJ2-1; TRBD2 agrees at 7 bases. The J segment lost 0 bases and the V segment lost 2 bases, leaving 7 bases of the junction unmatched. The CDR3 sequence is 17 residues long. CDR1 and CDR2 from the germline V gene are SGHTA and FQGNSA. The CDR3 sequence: CASSLQPSGSSYNEQFF. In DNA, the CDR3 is TGTGCCAGCAGCTTACAGCCTAGCGGAAGCTCCTACAATGAGCAGTTCTTC.

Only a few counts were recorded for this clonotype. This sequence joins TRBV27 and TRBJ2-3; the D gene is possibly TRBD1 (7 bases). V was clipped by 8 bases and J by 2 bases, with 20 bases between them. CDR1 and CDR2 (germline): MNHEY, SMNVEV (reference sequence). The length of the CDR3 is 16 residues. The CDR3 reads CASGGLRGRVTDTQYF. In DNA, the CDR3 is TGTGCCAGCGGGGGGTTGAGGGGGCGAGTCACAGATACGCAGTATTTT.

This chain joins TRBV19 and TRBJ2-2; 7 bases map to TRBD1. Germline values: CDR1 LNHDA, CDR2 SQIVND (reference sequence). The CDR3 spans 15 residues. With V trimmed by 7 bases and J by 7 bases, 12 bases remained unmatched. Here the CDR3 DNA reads TGTGCCAGTACCCCCTCGACAGGGTTTGTCGGGGAGCTGTTTTTT. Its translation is CASTPSTGFVGELFF.

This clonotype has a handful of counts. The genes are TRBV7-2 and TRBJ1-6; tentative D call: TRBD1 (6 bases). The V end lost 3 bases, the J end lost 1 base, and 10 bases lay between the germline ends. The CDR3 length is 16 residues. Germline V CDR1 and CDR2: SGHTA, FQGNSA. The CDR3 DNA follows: TGTGCCAGCAGCTTCAGGGGCGCGTCCTATAATTCACCCCTCCACTTT. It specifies CASSFRGASYNSPLHF.

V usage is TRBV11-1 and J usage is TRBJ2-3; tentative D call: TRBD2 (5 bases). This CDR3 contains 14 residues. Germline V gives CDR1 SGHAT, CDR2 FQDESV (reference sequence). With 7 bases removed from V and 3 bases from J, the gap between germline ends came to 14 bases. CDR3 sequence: CASTLSPGTDTQYF. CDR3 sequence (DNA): TGTGCCAGCACCCTCTCGCCGGGGACAGATACGCAGTATTTT.

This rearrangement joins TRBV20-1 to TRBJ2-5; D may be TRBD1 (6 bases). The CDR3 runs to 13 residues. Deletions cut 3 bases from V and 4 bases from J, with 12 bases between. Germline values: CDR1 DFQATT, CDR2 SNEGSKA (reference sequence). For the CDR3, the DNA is TGCAGTGCTAGGCGGACAGTACGAGAGACCCAGTACTTC. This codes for CSARRTVRETQYF.

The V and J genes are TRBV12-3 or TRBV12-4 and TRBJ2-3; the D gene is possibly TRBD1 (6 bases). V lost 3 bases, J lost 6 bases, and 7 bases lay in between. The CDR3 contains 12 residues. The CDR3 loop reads CASSFGQDTQYF. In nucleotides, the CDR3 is TGTGCCAGCAGTTTCGGACAGGATACGCAGTATTTT.

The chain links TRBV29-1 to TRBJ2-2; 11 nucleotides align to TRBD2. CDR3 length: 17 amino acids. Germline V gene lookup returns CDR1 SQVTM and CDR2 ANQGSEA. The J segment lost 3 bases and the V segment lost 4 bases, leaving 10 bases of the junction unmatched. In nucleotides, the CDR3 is TGCAGCGTTGCCGAACTAGCGGGGGCCTCATACACCGGGGAGCTGTTTTTT. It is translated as CSVAELAGASYTGELFF.

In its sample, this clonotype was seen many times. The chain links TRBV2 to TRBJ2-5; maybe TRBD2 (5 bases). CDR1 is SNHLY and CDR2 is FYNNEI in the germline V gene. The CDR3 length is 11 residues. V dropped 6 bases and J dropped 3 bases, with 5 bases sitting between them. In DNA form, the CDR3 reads TGTGCCAGCAGGGGAGAAGAGACCCAGTACTTC. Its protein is CASRGEETQYF.

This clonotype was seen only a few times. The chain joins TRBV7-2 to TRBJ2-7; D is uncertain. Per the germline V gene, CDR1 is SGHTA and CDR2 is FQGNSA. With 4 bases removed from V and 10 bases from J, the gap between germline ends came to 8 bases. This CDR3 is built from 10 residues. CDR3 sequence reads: CASSSRSQYF. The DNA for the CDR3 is TGTGCCAGCAGCTCCCGGAGTCAGTACTTC.

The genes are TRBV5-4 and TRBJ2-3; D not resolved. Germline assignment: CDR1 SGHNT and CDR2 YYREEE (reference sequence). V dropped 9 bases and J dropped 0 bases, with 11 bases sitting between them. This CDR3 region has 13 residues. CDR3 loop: CATSSDSTDTQYF. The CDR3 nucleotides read TGTGCCACCTCATCGGATAGCACAGATACGCAGTATTTT.